This TCR beta chain stems from a study of beta chain features in type 1 diabetes. Purities over 98% were achieved in all sorted populations. The CDR3 consists of 19 residues. Isolated RNA was reverse transcribed in full, so expressed TCRB transcripts were sequenced. TCRdb keeps only in-frame clones here, not all; method: immunoSEQ multiplex PCR. Seen here are more than 30,000 clones, 55% to 70% observed once, and the top ten hold around 2%. Input material: Tregs from blood. The sequence was obtained from a woman younger than 45 in good health. The rearrangement joins TRBV12-2 to TRBJ2-3; no check of the table's D call, TRBD2, against the DNA was made. TRBV12-2 is tagged as a pseudogene. This CDR3 reads CASRLGGLAGAVLTDTQYF. As DNA, the CDR3 is TGTGCAAGTCGCTTAGGAGGACTAGCGGGAGCGGTCCTCACAGATACGCAGTATTTT.